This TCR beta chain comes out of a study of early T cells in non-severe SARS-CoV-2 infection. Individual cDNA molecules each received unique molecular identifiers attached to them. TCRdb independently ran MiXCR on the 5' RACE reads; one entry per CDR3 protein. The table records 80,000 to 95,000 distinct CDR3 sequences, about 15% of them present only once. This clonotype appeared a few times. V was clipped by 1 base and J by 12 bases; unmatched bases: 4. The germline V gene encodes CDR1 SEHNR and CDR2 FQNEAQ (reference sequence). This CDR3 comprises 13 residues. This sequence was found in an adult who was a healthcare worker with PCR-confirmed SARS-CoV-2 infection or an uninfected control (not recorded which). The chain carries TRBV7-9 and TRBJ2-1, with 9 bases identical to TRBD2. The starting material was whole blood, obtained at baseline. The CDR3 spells CASSLGQREAQFF. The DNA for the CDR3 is TGTGCCAGCAGCTTAGGGCAGCGGGAGGCGCAGTTCTTC.